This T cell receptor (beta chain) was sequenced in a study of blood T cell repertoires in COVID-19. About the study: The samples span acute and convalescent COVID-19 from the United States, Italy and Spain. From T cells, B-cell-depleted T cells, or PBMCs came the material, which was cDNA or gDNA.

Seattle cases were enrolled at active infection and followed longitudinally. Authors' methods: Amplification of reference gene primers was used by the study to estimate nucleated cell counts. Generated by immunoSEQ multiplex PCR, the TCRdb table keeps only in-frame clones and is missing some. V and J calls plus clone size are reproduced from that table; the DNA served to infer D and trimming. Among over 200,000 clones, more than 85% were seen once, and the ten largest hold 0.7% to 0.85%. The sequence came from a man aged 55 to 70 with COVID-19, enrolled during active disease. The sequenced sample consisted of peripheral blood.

Here the CDR3 DNA reads TGCGCCAGCAGCCAAGATAGGGGAAACTATGGCTACACCTTC. It is translated as CASSQDRGNYGYTF. The chain carries TRBV4-1 and TRBJ1-2; D possibly corresponds to TRBD1 (5 bases). The germline V gene has CDR1 MGHRA and CDR2 YSYEKL. V was cut by 0 bases and J by 2 bases, with 7 bases left in between. The CDR3 totals 14 residues.